This T cell receptor beta chain stems from a study of neurological immune-mediated disorders. The CDR3 sequence is 14 residues long. The germline gives CDR1 SEHNR, CDR2 FQNEAQ (reference sequence). V was clipped by 4 bases and J by 5 bases, with 14 bases between them. Study-wide points: Phylogenetic grouping assigned the repertoires of 18 of 34 multiple sclerosis patients to one related-CDR3 cluster, which constitutes a possible signature.

TCRdb redid the calling of the 5' RACE reads with MiXCR, one entry per CDR3 protein. The table has over 60,000 distinct CDR3 sequences, roughly 4.8% seen once. This clonotype was recorded at least ten times. Its target is unknown. The source is a woman in her 70s with multiple sclerosis. The sample was PBMCs. This rearrangement joins TRBV7-9 to TRBJ1-2; tentatively, D is TRBD1 (6 bases). The CDR3 region has the DNA TGTGCCAGCAGCTGGGACACCCAAATGTATGGCTACACCTTC. Its translation is CASSWDTQMYGYTF.